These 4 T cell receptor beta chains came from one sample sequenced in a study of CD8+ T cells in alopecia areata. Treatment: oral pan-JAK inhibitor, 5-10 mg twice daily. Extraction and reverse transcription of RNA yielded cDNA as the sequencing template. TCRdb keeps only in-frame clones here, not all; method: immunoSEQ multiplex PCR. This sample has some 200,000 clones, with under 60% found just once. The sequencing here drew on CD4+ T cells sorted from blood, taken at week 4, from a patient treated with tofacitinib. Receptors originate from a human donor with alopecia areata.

The CDR3 coding sequence is TGTGCCAGCAGCCCGGGACCCCAATACGAGCAGTACTTC. Protein sequence: CASSPGPQYEQYF. The V and J genes are TRBV7-2 and TRBJ2-5; the D call may be TRBD1 or TRBD2 (5 bases each). The J call may be mistaken, given a closer DNA end match to TRBJ2-7. The CDR3 is 13 amino acids. Germline-derived CDR1 and CDR2 are SGHTA and FQGNSA.

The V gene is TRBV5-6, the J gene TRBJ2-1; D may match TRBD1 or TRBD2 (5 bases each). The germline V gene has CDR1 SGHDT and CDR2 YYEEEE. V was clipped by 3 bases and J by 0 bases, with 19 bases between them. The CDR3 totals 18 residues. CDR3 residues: CASSSRHQGTSSYNEQFF. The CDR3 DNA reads TGTGCCAGCAGCTCGAGGCACCAGGGTACTAGCTCCTACAATGAGCAGTTCTTC.

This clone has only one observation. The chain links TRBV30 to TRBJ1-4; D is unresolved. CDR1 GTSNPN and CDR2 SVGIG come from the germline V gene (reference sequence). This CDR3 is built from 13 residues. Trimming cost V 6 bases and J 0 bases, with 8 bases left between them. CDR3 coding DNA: TGTGCCTGCGCTCCTGCAACTAATGAAAAACTGTTTTTT. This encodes CACAPATNEKLFF.

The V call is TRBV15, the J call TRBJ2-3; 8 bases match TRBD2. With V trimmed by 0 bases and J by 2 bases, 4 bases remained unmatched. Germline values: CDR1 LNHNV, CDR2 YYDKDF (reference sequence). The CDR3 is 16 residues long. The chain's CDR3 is CATSRDLAGLTDTQYF. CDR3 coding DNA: TGTGCCACCAGCAGAGATCTAGCGGGCCTCACAGATACGCAGTATTTT.